This T cell receptor (beta chain) was obtained from a study of technical replicates of blood from several donors. Germline V gene lookup returns CDR1 PRHDT and CDR2 FYEKMQ (reference sequence). The CDR3 consists of 16 residues. The V gene lost 2 bases and the J gene lost 3 bases, with 15 bases spanning the gap. The repertoire was sequenced with immunoSEQ multiplex PCR; TCRdb's copy has only in-frame clones and lacks some. Of tens of thousands of clones listed, roughly 95% are singletons. The chain joins TRBV13 to TRBJ2-3, with D tentatively TRBD1 (7 bases). The receptor's source is a human donor in good health. Some clones in this sample may be carry-over from other donors' samples. Sequences were obtained from PBMCs. The CDR3 bases are TGTGCCAGCAGCTTAAGCGGAGGGGGCGCAACAGATACGCAGTATTTT. Amino acid sequence: CASSLSGGGATDTQYF. Complete variable domain (other parts from reference TRBV13 and TRBJ2-3): AAGVIQSPRHLIKEKRETATLKCYPIPRHDTVYWYQQGPGQDPQFLISFYEKMQSDKGSIPDRFSAQQFSDYHSELNMSSLELGDSALYFCASSLSGGGATDTQYFGPGTRLTVL.